Described below is a single T cell receptor (beta chain) sequence and its context. As yet, its antigen is unknown. The data derive from a study of T-cell reconstitution after alpha-beta-depleted transplantation in children. Unique molecular identifiers were used in preparing the TCRbeta library. TCRdb fed the PCR reads into MiXCR, producing one record per CDR3 protein. The sample contains 530,000 or so distinct CDR3 sequences, 25% to 30% of which appear only once. The V and J ends lost 2 bases and 7 bases respectively, with 11 bases between them. CDR3 length equals 13 residues. Findings and limits, study-wide: About two months after transplant, alpha-beta T cells reportedly came from several hundred expanded graft clones. T-cell numbers and diversity one year post-transplant derived largely from freshly generated T cells.

The receptor comes from a boy in the first two years of life with Wiskott-Aldrich syndrome, due to receive a stem cell transplant. This sequence joins TRBV12-3 or TRBV12-4 and TRBJ2-5; D gene ambiguous. The sample here was PBMCs, taken before TCRalphabeta/CD19-depleted stem cell transplant. CDR3 amino acids: CASSLSRLGTQYF. The CDR3 DNA follows: TGTGCCAGCAGTTTAAGCCGCTTAGGGACCCAGTACTTC.